These 15 T cell receptor beta chains originate from one sample sequenced in a study of T cells in Graves' hyperthyroidism and ophthalmopathy. RNA transcripts were the template for amplifying TCR beta CDR3 regions. Using the HTBI primer set, a first-round RT-PCR was run on the TCR CDR3. One entry per CDR3 protein results from TCRdb running MiXCR on the multiplex PCR reads. The data contain about 360,000 distinct CDR3 sequences, approximately 25% of them singletons. Sequencing used blood. The receptor set was obtained from a man aged 45-65 years with Graves' hyperthyroidism.

This chain uses TRBV20-1 with TRBJ2-7, with D possibly called TRBD1 or TRBD2 (5 bases each). The CDR3 has 12 residues. Germline V CDR1 and CDR2: DFQATT, SNEGSKA (reference sequence). V dropped 6 bases and J dropped 2 bases, with 11 bases sitting between them. The CDR3 nucleotides are TGCAGTGCGTGGGACCTAACCTACGAGCAGTACTTC. Protein: CSAWDLTYEQYF.

This clonotype occurred many times. V usage is TRBV24-1 and J usage is TRBJ2-2; D unresolved. The CDR3 length is 13 residues. The V gene's germline CDR1 is KGHDR and CDR2 SFDVKD. V lost 5 bases to trimming and J lost 0 bases, with 3 bases between them. The CDR3, as DNA: TGTGCCACCAGTGCCCCGAACACCGGGGAGCTGTTTTTT. It codes for CATSAPNTGELFF.

This sequence joins TRBV12-3 or TRBV12-4 and TRBJ2-7; a weak D match, TRBD2 (7 bases). Between the trimmed V and J ends, which lost 2 bases and 6 bases, there was a span of 14 bases. The CDR3 is 14 residues long. In nucleotides, the CDR3 is TGTGCCAGCAGTTTACTGGGGGGGCCCGGCGAGCAGTACTTC. Translated, it gives CASSLLGGPGEQYF.

This clonotype was seen a few times. This chain joins TRBV19 and TRBJ2-1; D ambiguous. In germline, CDR1 is LNHDA, CDR2 SQIVND (reference sequence). The germline V and J ends were trimmed by 5 bases and 0 bases, with 14 bases remaining between them. The CDR3 contains 16 residues. The CDR3 DNA reads as TGTGCCAGTAGTCTGGGGATAAGCAGCTCCTACAATGAGCAGTTCTTC. This translates into CASSLGISSSYNEQFF.

This chain links TRBV6-1 with TRBJ2-1; 7 positions match TRBD2. The V segment lost 6 bases and the J segment 6 bases; nucleotides outside the gene matches: 2. The germline gives CDR1 MNHNS, CDR2 SASEGT. The CDR3 has 12 residues. The DNA of the CDR3 is TGTGCCAGCAGGAGGACTAGCAATGAGCAGTTCTTC. Residues: CASRRTSNEQFF.

The V and J genes are TRBV20-1 and TRBJ2-3; D remains unclear. The length of the CDR3 is 14 residues. Germline lookup yields CDR1 DFQATT and CDR2 SNEGSKA (reference sequence). V was cut by 3 bases and J by 0 bases, with 10 bases left in between. CDR3 DNA: TGCAGTGCTAGGTTGGACCGAAGCACAGATACGCAGTATTTT. This encodes CSARLDRSTDTQYF.

This clonotype turned up a few times. The chain combines TRBV27 with TRBJ2-1, with 13 bases aligning to TRBD2. The CDR3 has 17 amino acids. Unmatched junction bases numbered 8, after V lost 6 bases and J lost 3 bases. Germline CDR1 is MNHEY and CDR2 is SMNVEV (reference sequence). CDR3 sequence: CASSFRGLAGVYNEQFF. The DNA of the CDR3 is TGTGCCAGCAGCTTCCGAGGACTAGCGGGAGTCTACAATGAGCAGTTCTTC.

This chain links TRBV4-1 with TRBJ1-2; TRBD1 agrees at 7 bases. Per the germline V gene, CDR1 is MGHRA and CDR2 is YSYEKL. V lost 4 bases, J lost 6 bases, and 8 bases stayed unmatched. The CDR3 has 14 amino acids. CDR3 DNA: TGCGCCAGCAGCCGTGGCTTTGACAGGGATGGCTACACCTTC. Translated, it gives CASSRGFDRDGYTF.

The rearrangement links TRBV9 to TRBJ2-5, with 7 bases lining up with TRBD1. CDR1 and CDR2 (germline): SGDLS, YYNGEE. CDR3 size: 15 residues. V trimming: 3 bases; J trimming: 4 bases; junction bases outside the gene matches: 9. DNA of the CDR3: TGTGCCAGCAGCGGGACAGGTGAGGGTGGAGAGACCCAGTACTTC. Translating it yields CASSGTGEGGETQYF.

This clonotype has only a few counts. This rearrangement joins TRBV10-3 to TRBJ1-1; D possibly corresponds to TRBD1 (6 bases). There are 13 residues in the CDR3. Germline assignment: CDR1 ENHRY and CDR2 SYGVKD. Trimming cost V 4 bases and J 4 bases, with 10 bases left between them. Here the CDR3 DNA reads TGTGCCATCAGTGGACAGGTGGGCACTGAAGCTTTCTTT. As protein: CAISGQVGTEAFF.

This clonotype was detected many times. The rearrangement uses TRBV3-1 and TRBJ1-1; no clear D gene. This CDR3 is 13 amino acids long. The germline V gene has CDR1 LGHDT and CDR2 YNNKEL (reference sequence). Trimming took 5 bases from V and 1 from J, leaving 8 bases between them. The CDR3 sequence: CASSSQQNTEAFF. The CDR3 bases are TGTGCCAGCAGCTCGCAGCAGAACACTGAAGCTTTCTTT.

The sample holds a few counts of this clonotype. The V and J genes are TRBV6-2 or TRBV6-3 and TRBJ2-1; 7 nucleotides match TRBD2. The CDR3 loop spans 10 amino acids. Trimming removed 10 bases from V and 7 bases from J; junction bases left unmatched: 1. Per germline, CDR1 MNHEY and CDR2 SVGEGT. CDR3 coding DNA: TGTGCCACCGGGAGGAATGAGCAGTTCTTC. It codes for CATGRNEQFF.

V and J are TRBV20-1 and TRBJ1-2; 8 nucleotides match TRBD1. V trimming: 0 bases; J trimming: 6 bases; junction bases outside the gene matches: 9. Germline V gene sequence: CDR1 DFQATT, CDR2 SNEGSKA (reference sequence). This CDR3 comprises 15 residues. The CDR3 DNA reads as TGCAGTGCTAGAGATCCCAGGGGGCTGGGGGATGGCTACACCTTC. This encodes CSARDPRGLGDGYTF.

J is TRBJ2-7 and V is TRBV19, with 8 nucleotides matching TRBD2. The CDR3 loop spans 16 amino acids. CDR1 and CDR2 from the germline V gene are LNHDA and SQIVND (reference sequence). J lost 3 bases, V lost 6 bases, and 13 bases had no gene match. This CDR3 is CASRLRGGGRLYEQYF. Written as DNA, the CDR3 is TGTGCCAGTAGACTCCGGGGCGGGGGGCGACTCTACGAGCAGTACTTC.

The chain couples TRBV6-1 to TRBJ2-3; 12 bases align to TRBD2. V lost 2 bases to trimming and J lost 6 bases; unmatched junction nucleotides: 6. This CDR3 is 16 amino acids long. Germline V CDR1 and CDR2: MNHNS, SASEGT. The chain's CDR3 is CASSELASGRADTQYF. CDR3 DNA sequence: TGTGCCAGCAGTGAACTGGCTAGCGGGAGGGCCGATACGCAGTATTTT.